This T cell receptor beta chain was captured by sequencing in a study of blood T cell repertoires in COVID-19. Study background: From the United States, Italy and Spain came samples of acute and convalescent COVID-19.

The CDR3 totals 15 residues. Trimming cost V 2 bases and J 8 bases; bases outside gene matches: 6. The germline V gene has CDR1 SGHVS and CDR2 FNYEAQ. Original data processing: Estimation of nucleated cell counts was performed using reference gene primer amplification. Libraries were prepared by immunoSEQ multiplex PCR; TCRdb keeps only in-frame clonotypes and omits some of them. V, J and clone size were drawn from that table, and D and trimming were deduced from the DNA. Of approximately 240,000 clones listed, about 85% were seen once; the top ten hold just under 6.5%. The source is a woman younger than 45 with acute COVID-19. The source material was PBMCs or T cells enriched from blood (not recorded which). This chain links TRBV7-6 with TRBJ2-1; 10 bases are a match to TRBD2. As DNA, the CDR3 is TGTGCCAGCAGCTTATATAGCGGGGGGTTCTATGAGCAGTTCTTC. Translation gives CASSLYSGGFYEQFF. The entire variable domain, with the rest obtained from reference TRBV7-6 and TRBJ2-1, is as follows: GAGVSQSPRYKVTKRGQDVALRCDPISGHVSLYWYRQALGQGPEFLTYFNYEAQQDKSGLPNDRFSAERPEGSISTLTIQRTEQRDSAMYRCASSLYSGGFYEQFFGPGTRLTVL.